These T cell receptor beta chains were read from a single sample in a study of CD8+CD57+ T cells in acquired aplastic anemia. TCRdb analysed the reads with MiXCR anew, one entry per CDR3 protein. The sample consists of about 180,000 distinct CDR3 sequences, less than 50% of them appearing once. Sequencing was carried out using sorted CD4+, CD8+, or CD8+CD57+ T cells (not recorded which) from PBMCs. The receptors originated from a human donor with aplastic anemia. Each CDR3 is given with its conserved first and last residue.

J | V | CDR3
TRBJ2-3 | TRBV15 | CASLRSSLGQTTDTQYF
TRBJ1-1 | TRBV5-1 | CASTPMGQNTEAFF
TRBJ1-2 | TRBV29-1 | CSVEDLKGWEGGYTF
TRBJ2-7 | TRBV15 | CATSRETAGADYEQYF
TRBJ2-5 | TRBV10-3 | CAISESSQAQETQYF
TRBJ2-7 | TRBV5-1 | CASSLSGTGVGEQYF
TRBJ1-2 | TRBV7-2 | CASGPSVRDGYTF
TRBJ2-2 | TRBV10-3 | CATEGNTGELFF
TRBJ2-5 | TRBV2 | CASSGQGGGETQYF
TRBJ1-1 | TRBV12-3/TRBV12-4 | CASSYGPATEAFF
TRBJ2-5 | TRBV7-3 | CASSAFSGGAGETQYF
TRBJ2-7 | TRBV25-1 | CASSEFRGTYEQYF
TRBJ1-1 | TRBV10-3 | CATETGVRTEAFF
TRBJ2-7 | TRBV20-1 | CSVSAGREVAEQYF
TRBJ1-1 | TRBV25-1 | CASSDGAGVAFF
TRBJ2-5 | TRBV19 | CASSEGGETQYF
TRBJ2-7 | TRBV10-2 | CASSESSGQGYEQYF
TRBJ2-1 | TRBV11-1 | CASSEERREQFF
TRBJ2-7 | TRBV6-1 | CASTPIGPAYEQYF
TRBJ1-2 | TRBV20-1 | CSARGEADYGYTF
TRBJ1-2 | TRBV19 | CASSISQSGLGYTF
TRBJ1-5 | TRBV5-4 | CASSSGGDGNQPQHF
TRBJ2-3 | TRBV6-1 | CASSGTSGNTDTQYF
TRBJ1-1 | TRBV20-1 | CSASPGLWTEAFF
TRBJ1-5 | TRBV5-5 | CASSSAPNQPQHF
TRBJ1-6 | TRBV4-1 | CASASSGQLNSPLHF
TRBJ1-1 | TRBV7-9 | CASSLGTGGETEAFF
TRBJ2-1 | TRBV25-1 | CASSLVGGVGNEPFF
TRBJ1-2 | TRBV15 | CATSRDYDRSYGYTF
TRBJ1-6 | TRBV20-1 | CSAARGGGGSPLHF
TRBJ2-5 | TRBV15 | CATSRDRGQGGETQYF
TRBJ1-4 | TRBV4-2 | CASSQDATGQEKLFF
TRBJ1-1 | TRBV7-2 | CASSLSGGVDTEAFF
TRBJ2-3 | TRBV19 | CASRAAGGPRDTQYF
TRBJ2-3 | TRBV29-1 | CSIPGLAGVGTDTQYF
TRBJ2-3 | TRBV25-1 | CASSETRSTDTQYF
TRBJ2-7 | TRBV10-3 | CAIRWTSGASYEQYF
TRBJ1-2 | TRBV18 | CASSPPSAAFYGYTF
TRBJ2-7 | TRBV7-8 | CASSGGTVSYEQYF
TRBJ1-1 | TRBV27 | CASSLSWTRNTEAFF
TRBJ2-5 | TRBV5-1 | CASSLAGNPRGETQYF
TRBJ2-3 | TRBV4-2 | CASSQSTNTDTQYF
TRBJ2-7 | TRBV7-9 | CASSSQTGYEQYF
TRBJ1-3 | TRBV10-3 | CAIRQGASGNTIYF
TRBJ2-5 | TRBV29-1 | CSVDNRGHQETQYF
TRBJ1-1 | TRBV29-1 | CSVAVGRGYTEAFF
TRBJ2-7 | TRBV20-1 | CSARIAGSYEQYF
TRBJ2-1 | TRBV4-3 | CASSQGSGSNEQFF
TRBJ2-3 | TRBV9 | CVSSVVRDPRADTQSF
TRBJ2-5 | TRBV7-9 | CASSRGGGKETQYF
TRBJ1-1 | TRBV5-1 | CASSLRVTGNTEAFF